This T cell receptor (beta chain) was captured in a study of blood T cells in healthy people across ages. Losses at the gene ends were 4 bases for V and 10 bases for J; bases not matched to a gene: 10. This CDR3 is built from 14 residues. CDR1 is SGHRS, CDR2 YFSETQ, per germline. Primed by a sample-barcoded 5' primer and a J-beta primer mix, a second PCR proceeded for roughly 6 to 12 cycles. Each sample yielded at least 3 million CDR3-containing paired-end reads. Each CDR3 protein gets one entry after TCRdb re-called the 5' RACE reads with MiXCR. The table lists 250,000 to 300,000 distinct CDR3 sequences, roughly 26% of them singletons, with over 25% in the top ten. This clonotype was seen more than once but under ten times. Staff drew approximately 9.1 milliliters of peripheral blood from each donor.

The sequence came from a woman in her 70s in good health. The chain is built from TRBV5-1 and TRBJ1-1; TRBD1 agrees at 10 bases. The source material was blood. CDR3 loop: CASSGWDRGPRAFF. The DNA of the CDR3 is TGCGCCAGCAGCGGGTGGGACAGGGGTCCTCGAGCTTTCTTT.